This TCR beta chain came from a study of shared clonotypes between healthy human individuals. The CDR3 contains 14 residues. CDR1 is SEHNR, CDR2 FQNEAQ, per germline (reference sequence). V gave up 5 bases and J gave up 4 bases, with 14 bases separating them. At the deep level, the assay was run. Replicate sorted-subset PCRs were loaded with roughly 190 ng DNA, roughly 33,000 T cell genomes. The protocol was immunoSEQ multiplex PCR, while the TCRdb copy is restricted to in-frame clones and leaves out a portion. Of millions of clones in the sample, just under 95% were seen once. General observations from the study: The small donor group covered limited genetic and exposure diversity.

Notes on this clone: Its specificity is unknown.

It was CD45RO-negative cells, positively selected for CCR7, that made up naive CD8 cells, with terminally differentiated effector memory CD45RA+ cells excluded. The sequenced material came from naive CD8+ T cells sorted from blood. The chain carries TRBV7-9 and TRBJ1-2; D is ambiguous. The receptor was derived from a man aged 18-30 years in good health. The CDR3 DNA sequence: TGTGCCAGCAGCCCCGTCGGCGGATTCTATGGCTACACCTTC. Protein: CASSPVGGFYGYTF.